This T cell receptor (beta chain) was observed in a study of blood T cells in healthy people across ages. Alongside a J-beta primer mix, a sample-barcoded 5' primer served in a second PCR lasting about 7 to 12 cycles. Any given sample supplied a minimum of 3 million CDR3-containing paired-end reads. A single record per CDR3 protein comes from TCRdb applying MiXCR to the 5' RACE reads. The sample gives a few hundred thousand distinct CDR3 sequences, approximately 52% of which show up once; 45% to 65% is in the top ten. CDR3 length: 14 amino acids. In germline, CDR1 is MDHEN, CDR2 SYDVKM. Each donor's blood draw was 8.5 to 10 milliliters of peripheral blood. A minimum of 5 micrograms of total RNA was extracted per sample.

This chain links TRBV28 with TRBJ2-5, with 7 bases that match TRBD1. The J call may be wrong; the DNA end is better matched by TRBJ2-7. This sequence was found in a man in his fifties or sixties in good health. The sequencing input was blood. CDR3 sequence: CASSFVSGGYEQYF. The CDR3 DNA reads TGTGCCAGCAGTTTTGTATCAGGGGGCTACGAGCAGTACTTC.